This TCR beta chain was sequenced for a study of OX40 agonist ivuxolimab in advanced cancers. Study context: The study treated patients with ivuxolimab, an agonistic anti-OX40 (CD134) antibody. Dose-escalation patients were diagnosed with hepatocellular carcinoma, melanoma, renal cell cancer or head and neck cancer.

CDR1 and CDR2 from the germline V gene are LGHNA and YNFKEQ. With 4 bases removed from V and 3 bases from J, the gap between germline ends came to 13 bases. CDR3 length: 16 residues. Using immunoSEQ multiplex PCR, the repertoire was profiled, and TCRdb retains in-frame clones only, with some absent. The sample records around 30,000 clones, almost 80% being singletons. The TCR comes from an adult with an advanced solid tumor such as melanoma, head and neck, liver or kidney cancer. The sequencing used CD4+ or CD8+ T cells sorted from blood, collected in a trial of the OX40 agonist ivuxolimab. The chain links TRBV4-2 to TRBJ1-6; a possible D gene is TRBD1 (5 bases). The CDR3 loop is CASSPALGDYNSPLHF. CDR3 sequence (DNA): TGTGCCAGCAGCCCGGCTCTGGGGGACTATAATTCACCCCTCCACTTT.